The text below deals with one T cell receptor (beta chain). Its binding antigen is unknown. The input lacks base qualities; no much larger clone sits a single base away. These data are taken from a study of blood T cell repertoires in COVID-19 (dated by TCRdb to 2020 to 2021). The study in broad terms: Samples covering the acute and convalescent phases of COVID-19 were provided by collaborators in the United States, Italy and Spain. The prospective study material was composed of cDNA or gDNA derived from T cells, B-cell-depleted T cells, or PBMCs. Subjects who had been exposed to COVID-19, were actively infected with it, or had recovered from it provided the deeply sampled blood TCRbeta repertoires that made up the dataset. A freely available public database, intended as a resource for researchers studying the immune response to SARS-CoV-2, is where the repertoires were released. Samples came from the ongoing ImmuneRACE study (first 160 participants) plus 1,254 subjects from 6 global collaborators. Sample metadata almost always included a de-identified subject ID, COVID-19 status, age in years and sex. Where HLA class I and class II types were available, the types were taken from metadata supplied by the sample provider, not from assay-based typing. General conclusions and limits of the study: Clinical and demographic metadata were provided uncurated, with the amount varying by source and participant.

Participants in the prospective study were aged roughly 18 to 89 years, lived in some 24 United States geographic areas, and enrolled through a virtual design. In the prospective study, cohorts were assigned on the basis of participant-reported clinical history obtained from a screening survey and a study questionnaire. For ImmuneRACE Cohort 3, a participant was defined as recovered based on two consecutive negative NP/OP PCR tests, clearance by a healthcare professional, or resolution of symptoms. In the prospective study, whole blood, serum and a nasopharyngeal or oropharyngeal swab were collected from each participant by mobile phlebotomists. Prospective study participants could optionally give additional blood draws and questionnaires over a roughly two-month period. Before DNA extraction, blood samples from the prospective study were shipped at room temperature or frozen. TCRbeta CDR3 regions were amplified from genomic DNA by means of the immunoSEQ Assay, a bias-controlled multiplex PCR. As for the authors' bioinformatics: Within the assay, amplification of reference gene primers was used to estimate how many nucleated cells each sample contained. To quantify the absolute abundance of each unique TCRbeta CDR3 rearrangement, sequence reads were collapsed and filtered. For each sample, productive Simpson clonality was calculated as the square root of Simpson's diversity index across productive rearrangements. TCRdb stores this immuneACCESS table with in-frame sequences only. Part of the clones is absent; in the studies checked, under half of the shortfall reflects unresolved V genes, and no reason is known for the rest. That table gives V, J and clone size, and the DNA gave D and trimming. This sample lists some 250,000 clones; around 85% were detected once. Of the sample, around 1.8% is held by the ten largest clones.

This clonotype was obtained from a woman aged 45 to 65 who had recovered from COVID-19. Sequencing was done on a sample of PBMCs or T cells enriched from blood (not recorded which).

The sequenced DNA: TGTGCCAGCAGTGAGTGGACAGGGACTAATGAAAAACTGTTTTTT. Its protein product is CASSEWTGTNEKLFF. The V and J genes are TRBV28 and TRBJ1-4, and 8 junction bases match TRBD1. V trim: 5 bases; J trim: 2 bases; unmatched bases: 4. From the cysteine through the phenylalanine, the CDR3 covers 15 amino acids. Only CDR3 DNA remains: 45 bases, in frame from the first base. In the germline V gene, CDR1 corresponds to MDHEN and CDR2 to SYDVKM. The CDR3, completed at both ends by the reference TRBV28 and TRBJ1-4 genes, gives the full variable domain DVKVTQSSRYLVKRTGEKVFLECVQDMDHENMFWYRQDPGLGLRLIYFSYDVKMKEKGDIPEGYSVSREKKERFSLILESASTNQTSMYLCASSEWTGTNEKLFFGSGTQLSVL.